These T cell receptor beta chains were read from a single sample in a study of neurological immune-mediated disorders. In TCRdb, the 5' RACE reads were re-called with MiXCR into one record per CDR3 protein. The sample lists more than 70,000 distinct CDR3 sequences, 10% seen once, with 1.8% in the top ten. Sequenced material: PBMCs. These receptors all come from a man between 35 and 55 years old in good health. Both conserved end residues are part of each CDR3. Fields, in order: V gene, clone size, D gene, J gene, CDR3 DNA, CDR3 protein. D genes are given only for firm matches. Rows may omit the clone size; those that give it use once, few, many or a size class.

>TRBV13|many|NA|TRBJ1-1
TGTGCCAGCAGCCCCTCGGTGGTCACTGAAGCTTTCTTT
CASSPSVVTEAFF
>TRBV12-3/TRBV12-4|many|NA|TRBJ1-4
TGTGCCAGCAGTTTAACGGTTGCGGAAAAACTGTTTTTT
CASSLTVAEKLFF
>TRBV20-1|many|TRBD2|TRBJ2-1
TGCAGTGCTAGGAGTTTACTAGCGCTCTCCTACAATGAGCAGTTCTTC
CSARSLLALSYNEQFF
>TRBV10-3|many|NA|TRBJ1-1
TGTGCCATCAGCTACCAGGGAGTTGGTGAAGCTTTCTTT
CAISYQGVGEAFF
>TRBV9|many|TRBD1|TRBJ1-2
TGTGCCAGCAGCTCAGGGACAGGGGAGGTTTATGGCTACACCTTC
CASSSGTGEVYGYTF
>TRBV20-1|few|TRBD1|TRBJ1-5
TGCAGTGCTAGAGATCGGACAGGGCGACAGCCCCAGCATTTT
CSARDRTGRQPQHF
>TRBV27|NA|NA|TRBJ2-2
TGTGCCAGCAGTTTCCAGCGGAACACCGGGGAGCTGTTTTTT
CASSFQRNTGELFF
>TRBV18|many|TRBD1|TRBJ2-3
TGTGCCAGCTCACCACCGGGACAGACTGGGGGTACGCAGTATTTT
CASSPPGQTGGTQYF
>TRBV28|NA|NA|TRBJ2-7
TGTTCCAGCAGTTTACCTTCGGGACTGGGGGCAGACGAGCAGTACTTC
CSSSLPSGLGADEQYF
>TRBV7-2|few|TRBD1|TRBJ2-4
TGTGCCAGCAGCTTACGTCATCCCGGGACAGGCCAATTTGAGGGGGCAATAGCCAAAAACATTCAGTACTTC
CASSLRHPGTGQFEGAIAKNIQYF
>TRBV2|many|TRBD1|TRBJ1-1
TGTGCCAGCAGCGAGACGGGACAGACTAACACTGAAGCTTTCTTT
CASSETGQTNTEAFF
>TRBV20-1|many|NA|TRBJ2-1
TGCAGTGCTAGAGATTGGCGGGCGGGCCTCTACAATGAGCAGTTCTTC
CSARDWRAGLYNEQFF
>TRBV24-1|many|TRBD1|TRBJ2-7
TGTGCCACCAGCGCGGCCGGGACAGGGTACTACGAGCAGTACTTC
CATSAAGTGYYEQYF
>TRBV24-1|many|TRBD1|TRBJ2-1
TGTGCCACCAGTGAGGGAGGTGGACAGGGTAATGAGCAGTTCTTC
CATSEGGGQGNEQFF
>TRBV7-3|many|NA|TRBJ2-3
TGTGCCAGCAGCTCCGACTTGGGTACGCAGTATTTT
CASSSDLGTQYF
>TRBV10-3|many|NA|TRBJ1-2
TGTGCCATCAGGGCCGGGACGGACCTCTATGGCTACACCTTC
CAIRAGTDLYGYTF
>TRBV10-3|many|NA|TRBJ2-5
TGTGCCATCAGTGACAGGGGAGAGACCCAGTACTTC
CAISDRGETQYF
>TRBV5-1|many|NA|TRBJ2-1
TGCGCCAGCATGATCCTAGATCGTGGTGAGCAGTTCTTC
CASMILDRGEQFF
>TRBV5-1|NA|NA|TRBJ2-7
TGCGCCAGCAGCTTGGATGGTCAGGCTAGAAACGAGCAGTACTTC
CASSLDGQARNEQYF
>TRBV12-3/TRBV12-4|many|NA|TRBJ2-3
TGTGCCAGCAGCGAGCTTATAGATACGCAGTATTTT
CASSELIDTQYF
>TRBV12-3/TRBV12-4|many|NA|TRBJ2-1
TGTGCCAGCAGCCCTTATCGGGTGCACAATGAGCAGTTCTTC
CASSPYRVHNEQFF
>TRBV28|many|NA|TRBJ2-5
TGTGCCAGCATGGAACAAATTGGCGGGGAGACCCAGTACTTC
CASMEQIGGETQYF
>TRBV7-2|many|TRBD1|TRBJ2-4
TGTGCCAGCAGCTTAGGAGGAAACAGGGGCAAAAACATTCAGTACTTC
CASSLGGNRGKNIQYF
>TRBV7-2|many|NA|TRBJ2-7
TGTGCCAGCAGCTTAGGATTGGGACACCTCGAGCAGTACTTC
CASSLGLGHLEQYF